Each of the 28 T cell receptor beta chains below was sequenced from the same sample in a study of blood T cell repertoires in COVID-19. Profiled with immunoSEQ multiplex PCR; TCRdb holds only in-frame clones, not every one. This sample has 330,000 or so clones, with about 88% found just once. Specimen: PBMCs or T cells enriched from blood (not recorded which). Receptors originate from a woman between 25 and 40 years old who had recovered from COVID-19.

The chain has TRBV9 and TRBJ2-1, with 7 bases matching TRBD1. Germline CDR1 is SGDLS and CDR2 is YYNGEE. The CDR3 sequence is 14 residues long. V lost 4 bases and J lost 2; bases outside the gene matches: 3. CDR3 in amino acids: CASSMQGAYNEQFF. CDR3 in DNA: TGTGCCAGCAGCATGCAGGGGGCCTACAATGAGCAGTTCTTC.

The J gene is TRBJ2-3, the V gene TRBV24-1, with 7 positions matching TRBD1. V lost 4 bases and J lost 9; bases outside the gene matches: 6. This CDR3 has 13 amino acids. Germline values: CDR1 KGHDR, CDR2 SFDVKD. In nucleotides, the CDR3 is TGTGCCACCAGTGACTCCCGGGACAGCACGCAGTATTTT. Its protein is CATSDSRDSTQYF.

J is TRBJ2-1 and V is TRBV5-1; possible D gene TRBD2, 5 bases. Germline CDR1 SGHRS, CDR2 YFSETQ. This CDR3 has 14 residues. Trimming left V 6 bases short and J 3 bases short, with 13 bases between. The CDR3 region is CASNREPDYNEQFF. The CDR3 bases are TGCGCCAGCAATCGGGAACCCGACTACAATGAGCAGTTCTTC.

The CDR3 DNA reads TGTGCCAGCAGCCAAGTCGGTAACACCGGGGAGCTGTTTTTT. Protein sequence: CASSQVGNTGELFF. V usage is TRBV4-2 and J usage is TRBJ2-2; D gene unclear. Per germline, CDR1 LGHNA and CDR2 YNFKEQ. This CDR3 spans 14 amino acids. The ends were cut back, 1 base at V and 2 bases at J, with 5 bases in the middle.

The chain combines TRBV6-5 with TRBJ1-4, with 7 bases that match TRBD1. There are 14 residues in the CDR3. Per the germline V gene, CDR1 is MNHEY and CDR2 is SVGAGI. V lost 6 bases, J lost 2 bases, and 3 bases stayed unmatched. In DNA form, the CDR3 reads TGTGCCAGCAGAAGACAGGGTACTAATGAAAAACTGTTTTTT. It specifies CASRRQGTNEKLFF.

The V call is TRBV4-2, the J call TRBJ1-3; D unclear. This CDR3 has 16 residues. Germline V CDR1 and CDR2: LGHNA, YNFKEQ. V lost 2 bases, J lost 0 bases, and 11 bases lay in between. Written as DNA, the CDR3 is TGTGCCAGCAGCCAACCCGATAGAAGCTCTGGAAACACCATATATTTT. Its protein product is CASSQPDRSSGNTIYF.

This clone was recorded a few times. This chain joins TRBV7-9 and TRBJ1-4; possibly TRBD1 for D (6 bases). CDR3 size: 15 residues. V was shortened by 5 bases and J by 4 bases, with 14 bases between the two germline ends. Per germline, CDR1 SEHNR and CDR2 FQNEAQ (reference sequence). CDR3 nucleotides: TGTGCCAGCAGCACCAAACAGGGTAGTAATGAAAAACTGTTTTTT. It specifies CASSTKQGSNEKLFF.

The chain employs TRBV4-2 and TRBJ1-3; TRBD1 is a possible D gene (6 bases). V was shortened by 4 bases and J by 0 bases, with 13 bases between the two germline ends. The length of the CDR3 is 16 residues. Germline V gives CDR1 LGHNA, CDR2 YNFKEQ. In DNA, the CDR3 is TGTGCCAGCAGCCCGGACAGCTCCGTCTCTGGAAACACCATATATTTT. Translating gives CASSPDSSVSGNTIYF.

CDR3 DNA: TGTGCCAGCAGTAAGCCGGGACAGACCTCTGGAAACACCATATATTTT. Translated, it gives CASSKPGQTSGNTIYF. V usage is TRBV6-2 or TRBV6-3 and J usage is TRBJ1-3; 7 bases fit TRBD1. The CDR3 loop spans 16 amino acids. J gave up 0 bases and V 5 bases, and 7 bases lay outside the gene matches. Germline V lookup: CDR1 MNHEY, CDR2 SVGEGT.

The chain has TRBV14 and TRBJ1-1; TRBD1 is a possible D gene (5 bases). The CDR3 is made up of 14 amino acids. Germline CDR1 is SGHDN and CDR2 is FVKESK. Deletions cut 4 bases from V and 6 bases from J, with 15 bases between. The CDR3 sequence is CASSLRGRDSEAFF. Here the CDR3 DNA reads TGTGCCAGCAGCCTCCGAGGGAGGGACTCTGAAGCTTTCTTT.

This clone was recorded only once. This rearrangement joins TRBV7-4 to TRBJ2-7; D gene uncertain. CDR3 size: 14 residues. With 5 bases removed from V and 11 bases from J, the gap between germline ends came to 22 bases. Germline lookup yields CDR1 SGHVT and CDR2 SQSDAQ. CDR3 region: CASSQPRVGLREYF. CDR3 sequence (DNA): TGTGCCAGCAGCCAACCCCGGGTAGGTTTGCGAGAGTACTTC.

Details on this clone: The germline gene is not matched at one end of the junction; a read error may be the cause. The rearrangement uses TRBV29-1 and TRBJ2-5, with TRBD1 as a possible D gene (6 bases). The CDR3 runs to 13 residues. Germline V gene sequence: CDR1 SQVTM, CDR2 ANQGSEA. DNA of the CDR3: TGCAGCGGCATCGACAGGAACCAGGAGACCCAGTACTTC. It encodes CSGIDRNQETQYF.

The chain employs TRBV5-1 and TRBJ1-6; the D is unclear. V dropped 7 bases and J dropped 8 bases, with 13 bases sitting between them. From germline, CDR1 is SGHRS and CDR2 YFSETQ. This CDR3 spans 13 amino acids. The CDR3 region is CASGDTGDSPLHF. The CDR3 coding sequence is TGCGCCAGCGGCGACACCGGGGATTCACCCCTCCACTTT.

This rearrangement joins TRBV19 to TRBJ2-3; 10 bases line up with TRBD2. After removal of 7 bases from V and 3 bases from J, the junction contained 7 bases not matched to a gene. Looked up from germline, CDR1 is LNHDA and CDR2 is SQIVND (reference sequence). The CDR3 extends over 15 amino acids. The CDR3 region is CASKGLAEGTDTQYF. CDR3 nucleotides: TGTGCCAGTAAAGGACTAGCGGAGGGGACAGATACGCAGTATTTT.

The chain combines TRBV2 with TRBJ1-6, with 7 bases matching TRBD1. V lost 4 bases, J lost 6 bases, and 6 bases stayed unmatched. The CDR3 runs to 15 residues. Germline V gene sequence: CDR1 SNHLY, CDR2 FYNNEI. The CDR3 here is CASSARGQTNSPLHF. In DNA form, the CDR3 reads TGTGCCAGCAGTGCAAGGGGACAGACTAATTCACCCCTCCACTTT.

The chain couples TRBV10-3 to TRBJ1-2; TRBD1 is a possible D gene (5 bases). Germline V CDR1 and CDR2: ENHRY, SYGVKD. The V end lost 4 bases, the J end lost 4 bases, and 22 bases lay between the germline ends. The CDR3 is 17 amino acids. The CDR3 loop is CAISVDRRTARAYGYTF. CDR3 coding DNA: TGTGCCATCAGTGTAGACCGTCGGACGGCCAGGGCCTATGGCTACACCTTC.

This chain uses TRBV9 with TRBJ1-5; 7 nucleotides align to TRBD1. Germline values: CDR1 SGDLS, CDR2 YYNGEE. The CDR3 is 14 amino acids. Trimming cost V 3 bases and J 4 bases; bases outside gene matches: 4. The CDR3 sequence: CASSDGTANQPQHF. CDR3 sequence (DNA): TGTGCCAGCAGCGACGGGACAGCTAATCAGCCCCAGCATTTT. The full variable domain, in which reference TRBV9 and TRBJ1-5 provide the parts outside the CDR3, is DSGVTQTPKHLITATGQRVTLRCSPRSGDLSVYWYQQSLDQGLQFLIQYYNGEERAKGNILERFSAQQFPDLHSELNLSSLELGDSALYFCASSDGTANQPQHFGDGTRLSIL.

The V gene is TRBV28, the J gene TRBJ1-2; maybe TRBD1 (6 bases). Germline V gene data show CDR1 as MDHEN and CDR2 as SYDVKM. The ends were cut back, 3 bases at V and 7 bases at J, with 12 bases in the middle. The CDR3 contains 13 residues. CDR3 residues: CASSFSNRVGYTF. CDR3 DNA sequence: TGTGCCAGCAGTTTCTCGAACAGGGTTGGCTACACCTTC.

The chain is built from TRBV10-2 and TRBJ1-3; TRBD1 matches 7 bases. V lost 6 bases to trimming and J lost 4 bases; unmatched junction nucleotides: 6. The CDR3 sequence is 14 residues long. Germline CDR1 reads WSHSY; CDR2 reads SAAADI. CDR3: CASRPTGEGNTIYF. The DNA for the CDR3 is TGCGCCAGCAGACCTACAGGGGAAGGAAACACCATATATTTT.

The sample holds one count of this clone. V and J are TRBV4-1 and TRBJ2-7; 13 bases align to TRBD2. CDR1 MGHRA and CDR2 YSYEKL come from the germline V gene. Losses at the gene ends were 5 bases for V and 2 bases for J; bases not matched to a gene: 3. This CDR3 has 15 amino acids. The CDR3 nucleotides read TGCGCCAGCAGCGAGGGACTAGCGGGGCCCTACGAGCAGTACTTC. Translated, it gives CASSEGLAGPYEQYF.

The chain carries TRBV4-2 and TRBJ2-2, with D maybe TRBD1 (5 bases). Germline values: CDR1 LGHNA, CDR2 YNFKEQ. Trimming took off 0 bases at V and 4 bases at J, with 15 bases between the two ends. The CDR3 totals 17 residues. Here the CDR3 DNA reads TGTGCCAGCAGCCAAGAGGCCCAGGGCACGGGCACCGGGGAGCTGTTTTTT. Its protein product is CASSQEAQGTGTGELFF.

This clone came up a few times. The CDR3 region is CASSLETSFTYNEQFF. CDR3 DNA sequence: TGTGCCAGCAGCTTAGAGACTAGCTTCACCTACAATGAGCAGTTCTTC. This chain connects TRBV7-6 to TRBJ2-1; TRBD2 agrees at 7 bases. The V segment lost 1 base and the J segment 2 bases; nucleotides outside the gene matches: 5. Germline-derived CDR1 and CDR2 are SGHVS and FNYEAQ. The CDR3 is 16 residues long.

The chain links TRBV7-2 to TRBJ2-1; 7 nucleotides align to TRBD2. Germline assignment: CDR1 SGHTA and CDR2 FQGNSA. CDR3 size: 16 residues. V dropped 4 bases and J dropped 8; count of bases not matched to a gene: 14. This CDR3 reads CASSSSGRVAGDEQFF. For the CDR3, the DNA is TGTGCCAGCAGCTCGAGTGGGAGGGTAGCGGGCGATGAGCAGTTCTTC.

The genes are TRBV7-2 and TRBJ2-1, with D possibly matching TRBD2 (6 bases). The CDR3 is made up of 14 amino acids. Germline CDR1 and CDR2: SGHTA and FQGNSA. V was cut by 2 bases and J by 10 bases, with 15 bases left in between. The CDR3 nucleotides read TGTGCCAGCAGCTTAAGTCGTCCCGCGGGGGAGCAGTTCTTC. It translates to CASSLSRPAGEQFF.

V and J are TRBV29-1 and TRBJ2-5, with TRBD2 matching over 14 bases. The V gene's germline CDR1 is SQVTM and CDR2 ANQGSEA. V was clipped by 6 bases and J by 5 bases; unmatched bases: 11. This CDR3 comprises 16 residues. DNA of the CDR3: TGCAGCGTCTTGGGACTAGCGGGAGCCACGTGGGAGACCCAGTACTTC. Protein: CSVLGLAGATWETQYF.

The chain is built from TRBV9 and TRBJ2-7; 11 nucleotides align to TRBD1. CDR1 and CDR2 from the germline V gene are SGDLS and YYNGEE. The CDR3 loop spans 15 amino acids. Unmatched junction bases numbered 5, after V lost 4 bases and J lost 2 bases. The CDR3 coding sequence is TGTGCCAGCAGCCCATGGACAGGGGGCGCCTACGAGCAGTACTTC. This translates into CASSPWTGGAYEQYF. Filled out from reference TRBV9 and TRBJ2-7, the complete variable domain reads DSGVTQTPKHLITATGQRVTLRCSPRSGDLSVYWYQQSLDQGLQFLIQYYNGEERAKGNILERFSAQQFPDLHSELNLSSLELGDSALYFCASSPWTGGAYEQYFGPGTRLTVT.

The rearrangement uses TRBV7-2 and TRBJ2-3, with 13 bases matching TRBD2. The V segment lost 5 bases and the J segment 0 bases; nucleotides outside the gene matches: 11. The CDR3 has 19 residues. Germline CDR1 and CDR2: SGHTA and FQGNSA. CDR3 in DNA: TGTGCCAGCAGCACCCAAGTGGGGACTAGCGGGATAAGCACAGATACGCAGTATTTT. It codes for CASSTQVGTSGISTDTQYF.

The rearrangement links TRBV12-3 or TRBV12-4 to TRBJ1-1, with TRBD1 as a possible D gene (5 bases). CDR3 length equals 13 residues. Trimming pared 4 bases from V and 4 bases from J, leaving 10 bases between. DNA for the CDR3: TGTGCCAGCAGTTCCTCGGGGGGCACTGAAGCTTTCTTT. It codes for CASSSSGGTEAFF.